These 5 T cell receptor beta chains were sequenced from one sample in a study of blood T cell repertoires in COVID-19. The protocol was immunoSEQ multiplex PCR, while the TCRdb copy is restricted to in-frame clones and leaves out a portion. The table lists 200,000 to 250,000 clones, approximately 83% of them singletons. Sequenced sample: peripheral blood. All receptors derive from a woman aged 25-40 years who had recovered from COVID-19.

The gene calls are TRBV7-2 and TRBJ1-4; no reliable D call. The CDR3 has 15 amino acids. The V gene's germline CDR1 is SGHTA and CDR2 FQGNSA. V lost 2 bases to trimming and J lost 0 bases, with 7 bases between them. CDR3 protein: CASSLKAATNEKLFF. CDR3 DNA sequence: TGTGCCAGCAGCTTAAAGGCGGCAACTAATGAAAAACTGTTTTTT.

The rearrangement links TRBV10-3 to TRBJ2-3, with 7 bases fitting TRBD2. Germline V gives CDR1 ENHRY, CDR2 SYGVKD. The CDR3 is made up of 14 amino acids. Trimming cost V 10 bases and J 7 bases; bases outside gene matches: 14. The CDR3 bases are TGTGCCACCCGCGCGCCGGGGGAGGGATATACGCAGTATTTT. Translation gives CATRAPGEGYTQYF.

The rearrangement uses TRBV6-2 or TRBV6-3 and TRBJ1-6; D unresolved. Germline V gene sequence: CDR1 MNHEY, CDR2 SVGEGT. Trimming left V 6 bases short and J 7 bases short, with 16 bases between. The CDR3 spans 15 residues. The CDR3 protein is CASSDRRVGNSPLHF. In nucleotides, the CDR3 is TGTGCCAGCAGCGACCGGAGGGTAGGAAATTCACCCCTCCACTTT.

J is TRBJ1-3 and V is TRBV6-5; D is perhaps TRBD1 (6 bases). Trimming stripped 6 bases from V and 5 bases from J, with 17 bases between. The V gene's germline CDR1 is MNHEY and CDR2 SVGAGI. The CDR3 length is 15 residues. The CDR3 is CASSSLQGLRNTIYF. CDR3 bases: TGTGCCAGCAGCAGTCTACAGGGTTTAAGAAACACCATATATTTT.

The DNA for the CDR3 is TGTGCCAGCAGTTTTCGGACGTCTAGCGGGGGCCAAGAGACCCAGTACTTC. It translates to CASSFRTSSGGQETQYF. The chain is built from TRBV28 and TRBJ2-5; 10 bases are a match to TRBD2. Germline assignment: CDR1 MDHEN and CDR2 SYDVKM. The CDR3 runs 17 residues. After removal of 3 bases from V and 1 base from J, the junction contained 8 bases not matched to a gene.